What follows are 30 T cell receptor beta chains derived from one specimen sequenced in a study of cytomegalovirus exposure and HLA in healthy donors. The PCR employed 60 Vbeta primers together with 13 Jbeta primers. The repertoire was sequenced with immunoSEQ multiplex PCR; TCRdb's copy has only in-frame clones and lacks some. This sample yields fewer than 200,000 clones, of which roughly 79% are seen a single time; 6.3% belongs to the top ten. Sequencing input: PBMCs. These receptors were taken from a man aged 40-49 years in good health and CMV-seropositive.

This chain joins TRBV7-2 and TRBJ1-4; D perhaps matches TRBD1 (5 bases). V lost 5 bases, J lost 6 bases, and 13 bases lay in between. The CDR3 totals 14 residues. Germline CDR1 SGHTA, CDR2 FQGNSA. CDR3 loop: CASSTLGAYEKLFF. The CDR3 DNA follows: TGTGCCAGCAGCACCCTAGGGGCCTATGAAAAACTGTTTTTT.

This clone came up a few times. This chain joins TRBV18 and TRBJ2-7, with 14 bases aligning to TRBD2. Losses at the gene ends were 0 bases for V and 5 bases for J; bases not matched to a gene: 0. CDR3 length: 15 residues. Germline lookup yields CDR1 KGHSH and CDR2 LQKENI. In nucleotides, the CDR3 is TGTGCCAGCTCACCACCGGGACTAGCGGGAGACGAGCAGTACTTC. Encoded protein: CASSPPGLAGDEQYF.

This rearrangement joins TRBV30 to TRBJ1-4; 8 positions agree with TRBD1. The V segment lost 3 bases and the J segment 4 bases; nucleotides outside the gene matches: 4. Germline V CDR1 and CDR2: GTSNPN, SVGIG (reference sequence). The length of the CDR3 is 14 residues. The CDR3 reads CAWRGGQDNEKLFF. The CDR3 DNA reads as TGTGCCTGGAGGGGGGGACAGGATAATGAAAAACTGTTTTTT.

The chain uses TRBV7-9 and TRBJ1-2; maybe TRBD1 (6 bases). Deletions cut 10 bases from V and 5 bases from J, with 14 bases between. The CDR3 sequence is 12 residues long. The germline V gene encodes CDR1 SEHNR and CDR2 FQNEAQ (reference sequence). The CDR3 coding sequence is TGTGCCACTCCGTTGGGGGCGTATGGCTACACCTTC. Its protein is CATPLGAYGYTF.

The J gene is TRBJ2-3, the V gene TRBV5-8, with D possibly TRBD2 on 6 matching bases. V gave up 4 bases and J gave up 3 bases, with 12 bases separating them. The V gene's germline CDR1 is SGHTS and CDR2 YDEGEE. The CDR3 sequence is 14 residues long. DNA for the CDR3: TGTGCCAGCAGCAAGCCGGGGGTTACAGATACGCAGTATTTT. Its translation: CASSKPGVTDTQYF. The variable domain in full, with the rest retrieved from reference TRBV5-8 and TRBJ2-3, is EAGVTQSPTHLIKTRGQQATLRCSPISGHTSVYWYQQALGLGLQFLLWYDEGEERNRGNFPPRFSGRQFPNYSSELNVNALELEDSALYLCASSKPGVTDTQYFGPGTRLTVL.

The chain combines TRBV30 with TRBJ2-3, with TRBD2 identical over 7 bases. The ends lost 1 base at V and 4 bases at J; junction bases unmatched: 8. The germline CDR1 and CDR2 sequences are GTSNPN and SVGIG (reference sequence). This CDR3 is built from 15 residues. CDR3 protein: CAWSGRRSGADTQYF. In DNA, the CDR3 is TGTGCCTGGAGTGGTAGGCGGAGCGGGGCAGATACGCAGTATTTT. Variable domain in full (rest from reference TRBV30 and TRBJ2-3): SQTIHQWPATLVQPVGSPLSLECTVEGTSNPNLYWYRQAAGRGLQLLFYSVGIGQISSEVPQNLSASRPQDRQFILSSKKLLLSDSGFYLCAWSGRRSGADTQYFGPGTRLTVL.

The chain uses TRBV19 and TRBJ2-6; D not certain. Germline assignment: CDR1 LNHDA and CDR2 SQIVND (reference sequence). The CDR3 is made up of 16 amino acids. Trimming took 1 base from V and 0 from J, leaving 7 bases between them. CDR3 bases: TGTGCCAGTAGTATAGTCCAGATCTCTGGGGCCAACGTCCTGACTTTC. Translation gives CASSIVQISGANVLTF.

This clone was picked up a small number of times. V usage is TRBV9 and J usage is TRBJ2-2; 9 positions agree with TRBD2. CDR1 is SGDLS, CDR2 YYNGEE, per germline. J was trimmed by 3 bases and V by 3 bases; bases with no gene match: 3. The CDR3 covers 15 residues. CDR3 DNA: TGTGCCAGCAGCGAGGGACTAGCAGACACCGGGGAGCTGTTTTTT. This encodes CASSEGLADTGELFF.

The genes are TRBV27 and TRBJ1-1; D not certain. Germline V lookup: CDR1 MNHEY, CDR2 SMNVEV (reference sequence). V lost 3 bases and J 1 base, leaving 9 bases between the germline ends. This CDR3 has 14 amino acids. CDR3 protein: CASSLRLTNTEAFF. DNA for the CDR3: TGTGCCAGCAGTTTGAGACTGACGAACACTGAAGCTTTCTTT.

The sample holds a few counts of this clone. The V gene is TRBV5-1, the J gene TRBJ1-1; no clear D gene. Trimming cost V 0 bases and J 1 base, with 7 bases left between them. CDR3 size: 14 residues. From germline, CDR1 is SGHRS and CDR2 YFSETQ. CDR3 loop: CASSLDLRNTEAFF. The CDR3 DNA is TGCGCCAGCAGCTTGGATCTCCGGAACACTGAAGCTTTCTTT.

This chain links TRBV10-2 with TRBJ2-5, with 9 positions matching TRBD1. Germline-derived CDR1 and CDR2 are WSHSY and SAAADI. V dropped 6 bases and J dropped 4; count of bases not matched to a gene: 6. The CDR3 is made up of 14 amino acids. This CDR3 reads CASSGDRVTETQYF. In nucleotides, the CDR3 is TGCGCCAGCAGCGGGGACAGGGTAACAGAGACCCAGTACTTC.

This clone was counted once. The chain couples TRBV5-1 to TRBJ2-5, with 7 bases fitting TRBD1. This CDR3 comprises 15 residues. The germline V gene has CDR1 SGHRS and CDR2 YFSETQ. Trimming at V came to 1 base and at J to 5 bases, leaving 8 bases not matched to a gene. The DNA for the CDR3 is TGCGCCAGCAGCTTGATTACAGGGGTTGGGGAGACCCAGTACTTC. Translated: CASSLITGVGETQYF.

The gene calls are TRBV5-4 and TRBJ1-3; the match to TRBD1 covers 11 bases. This CDR3 has 17 residues. Germline loops: CDR1 SGHNT, CDR2 YYREEE (reference sequence). V was pared by 4 bases and J by 4 bases, with 10 bases of the junction left unmatched. CDR3 region: CASSVPGTGGFGNTIYF. The CDR3 DNA reads TGTGCCAGCAGCGTACCCGGGACAGGGGGGTTCGGAAACACCATATATTTT.

This clone has a handful of counts. The rearrangement joins TRBV7-6 to TRBJ2-2, with D unresolved. The CDR3 runs to 15 residues. V was trimmed by 1 base and J by 0 bases, leaving 6 bases between them. Germline values: CDR1 SGHVS, CDR2 FNYEAQ. For the CDR3, the DNA is TGTGCCAGCAGCTTAGATACATCGAACACCGGGGAGCTGTTTTTT. This encodes CASSLDTSNTGELFF.

The rearrangement links TRBV9 to TRBJ2-1, with 8 bases identical to TRBD2. The CDR3 runs to 17 residues. Germline CDR1 and CDR2: SGDLS and YYNGEE. Trimming at V came to 4 bases and at J to 5 bases, leaving 14 bases not matched to a gene. The CDR3 DNA reads TGTGCCAGCAGCCTCCAGCCCGGGACTAGGAAAAACAATGAGCAGTTCTTC. Its translation is CASSLQPGTRKNNEQFF.

V and J are TRBV9 and TRBJ1-6; D remains unclear. This CDR3 spans 14 amino acids. Germline lookup yields CDR1 SGDLS and CDR2 YYNGEE. V was trimmed by 0 bases and J by 8 bases, leaving 9 bases between them. The CDR3 bases are TGTGCCAGCAGCGTAGCAGGTGGTGATTCACCCCTCCACTTT. It yields the protein CASSVAGGDSPLHF.

The chain combines TRBV5-1 with TRBJ2-7; TRBD1 matches at 9 bases. The CDR3 runs 14 residues. CDR1 is SGHRS and CDR2 is YFSETQ in the germline V gene. With 5 bases clipped from V and 0 bases from J, the junction kept 3 bases outside the gene matches. This chain's CDR3 is CASRETGGSYEQYF. The CDR3, as DNA: TGCGCCAGCAGGGAGACAGGGGGCTCCTACGAGCAGTACTTC.

The rearrangement uses TRBV11-3 and TRBJ2-7; D is possibly TRBD2 (5 bases). The ends were cut back, 3 bases at V and 3 bases at J, with 21 bases in the middle. Germline V CDR1 and CDR2: SGHNT, YENEEA. The CDR3 is 17 residues long. The CDR3 DNA is TGTGCCAGCAGCTTGCCCCTAGCTGGCGGGCGATACTACGAGCAGTACTTC. Protein: CASSLPLAGGRYYEQYF. The variable domain in full, with the rest retrieved from reference TRBV11-3 and TRBJ2-7, is EAGVVQSPRYKIIEKKQPVAFWCNPISGHNTLYWYLQNLGQGPELLIRYENEEAVDDSQLPKDRFSAERLKGVDSTLKIQPAELGDSAVYLCASSLPLAGGRYYEQYFGPGTRLTVT.

The CDR3 DNA is TGTGCCACCAGCAGAGAACAGAACTCGTATGGCTACACCTTC. It specifies CATSREQNSYGYTF. V and J are TRBV15 and TRBJ1-2; D is unresolved. V lost 0 bases, J lost 5 bases, and 10 bases lay in between. Germline V gene sequence: CDR1 LNHNV, CDR2 YYDKDF (reference sequence). The CDR3 runs 14 residues.

The chain has TRBV7-9 and TRBJ2-2; D is unresolved. CDR1 and CDR2 (germline): SEHNR, FQNEAQ (reference sequence). The CDR3 length is 15 residues. Trimming stripped 4 bases from V and 6 bases from J, with 15 bases between. The CDR3 nucleotides are TGTGCCAGCAGCTCCCCCGCGGCGGCCGCCGGGGAGCTGTTTTTT. Translated: CASSSPAAAAGELFF.

V and J are TRBV2 and TRBJ2-1; D is uncertain. In germline, CDR1 is SNHLY, CDR2 FYNNEI. Trimming took 2 bases from V and 4 from J, leaving 15 bases between them. The length of the CDR3 is 16 residues. The CDR3 protein is CASSELSNSLYNEQFF. The DNA for the CDR3 is TGTGCCAGCAGTGAACTAAGTAACAGCCTATACAATGAGCAGTTCTTC.

Only a few counts were recorded for this clone. The conserved closing phenylalanine or tryptophan is absent in this CDR3, likely reflecting a read error. The DNA is left out, because the CDR3 cannot be placed on it with certainty; the CDR3 is given as TCRdb lists it. The chain has TRBV2 and TRBJ2-7; the table's TRBD2 call for D was not verified on the DNA. The CDR3 is 15 residues long, ends included. CDR1 and CDR2 from the germline V gene are SNHLY and FYNNEI. The CDR3 protein is CASSLSGIAGGRPNL.

The gene calls are TRBV10-3 and TRBJ2-1; D is ambiguous. Germline CDR1 ENHRY, CDR2 SYGVKD. The CDR3 sequence is 12 residues long. V dropped 5 bases and J dropped 4 bases, with 6 bases sitting between them. The DNA of the CDR3 is TGTGCCATCAGTCCGGAGTACAATGAGCAGTTCTTC. Translation gives CAISPEYNEQFF.

This clone was seen more than once but under ten times. The chain is built from TRBV30 and TRBJ2-1; 9 positions match TRBD2. V trimming: 0 bases; J trimming: 7 bases; junction bases outside the gene matches: 4. Germline V CDR1 and CDR2: GTSNPN, SVGIG (reference sequence). The CDR3 covers 14 residues. CDR3 bases: TGTGCCTGGAGTGTCGGGACTAGCTGGAATGAGCAGTTCTTC. As protein: CAWSVGTSWNEQFF. Full variable domain (missing parts from reference TRBV30 and TRBJ2-1): SQTIHQWPATLVQPVGSPLSLECTVEGTSNPNLYWYRQAAGRGLQLLFYSVGIGQISSEVPQNLSASRPQDRQFILSSKKLLLSDSGFYLCAWSVGTSWNEQFFGPGTRLTVL.

This sequence joins TRBV6-5 and TRBJ1-2; TRBD1 agrees at 8 bases. Losses at the gene ends were 6 bases for V and 5 bases for J; bases not matched to a gene: 11. Germline values: CDR1 MNHEY, CDR2 SVGAGI. The CDR3 contains 15 residues. The CDR3 DNA reads TGTGCCAGCAGCCCCAGGGGGCGCGATCGGTATGGCTACACCTTC. Protein product: CASSPRGRDRYGYTF.

The chain combines TRBV10-3 with TRBJ2-5, with TRBD2 as a possible D gene (6 bases). The CDR3 has 15 residues. Germline V CDR1 and CDR2: ENHRY, SYGVKD. V was pared by 6 bases and J by 5 bases, with 19 bases between. CDR3 sequence reads: CAISPTLGEVETQYF. The CDR3 DNA reads as TGTGCCATCAGCCCCACCTTGGGGGAGGTTGAGACCCAGTACTTC.

This sequence joins TRBV9 and TRBJ1-5; 10 positions agree with TRBD1. Germline CDR1 reads SGDLS; CDR2 reads YYNGEE. The CDR3 covers 14 residues. The J segment lost 7 bases and the V segment lost 3 bases, leaving 4 bases of the junction unmatched. This CDR3 is CASSAGDRGQPQHF. The CDR3 bases are TGTGCCAGCAGCGCGGGGGACAGGGGCCAGCCCCAGCATTTT.

This rearrangement joins TRBV6-4 to TRBJ2-1, with D possibly TRBD1 on 6 matching bases. Germline V gene lookup returns CDR1 MRHNA and CDR2 SNTAGT. V was trimmed by 2 bases and J by 2 bases, leaving 31 bases between them. CDR3 length: 22 amino acids. DNA for the CDR3: TGTGCCAGCAGTGACCGCGTGATTCCGACAGGCACCTCCGTCTTCGCCTACAATGAGCAGTTCTTC. Amino acids: CASSDRVIPTGTSVFAYNEQFF.

This sequence joins TRBV6-4 and TRBJ2-1, with D maybe TRBD2 (6 bases). The CDR3 extends over 15 amino acids. The ends were cut back, 0 bases at V and 3 bases at J, with 9 bases in the middle. Germline V CDR1 and CDR2: MRHNA, SNTAGT. This CDR3 reads CASSDSAGSYNEQFF. CDR3 DNA: TGTGCCAGCAGTGACTCCGCGGGAAGCTACAATGAGCAGTTCTTC.

V usage is TRBV4-1 and J usage is TRBJ2-5; 8 nucleotides line up with TRBD1. V gave up 3 bases and J gave up 4 bases; unmatched junction bases: 4. CDR3 length: 14 residues. The V gene's germline CDR1 is MGHRA and CDR2 YSYEKL. The CDR3 sequence is CASSHPGQGETQYF. CDR3 sequence (DNA): TGCGCCAGCAGCCACCCCGGACAGGGAGAGACCCAGTACTTC.